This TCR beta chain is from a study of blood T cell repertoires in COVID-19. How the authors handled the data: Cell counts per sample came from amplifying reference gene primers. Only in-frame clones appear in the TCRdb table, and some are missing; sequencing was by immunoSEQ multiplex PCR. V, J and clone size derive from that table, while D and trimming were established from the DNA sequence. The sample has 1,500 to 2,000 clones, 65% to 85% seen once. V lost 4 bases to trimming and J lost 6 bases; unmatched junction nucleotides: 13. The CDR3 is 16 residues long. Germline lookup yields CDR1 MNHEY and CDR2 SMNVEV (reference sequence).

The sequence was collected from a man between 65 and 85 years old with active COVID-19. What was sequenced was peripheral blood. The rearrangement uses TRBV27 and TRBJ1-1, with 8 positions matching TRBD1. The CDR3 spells CASSSRTGMGFSEAFF. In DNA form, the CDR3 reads TGTGCCAGCAGTTCCCGGACAGGGATGGGATTTTCTGAAGCTTTCTTT.